Listed below are T cell receptor beta chains from one sample, sequenced in a study of T cell responses to AZD1222 COVID-19 vaccine. The table came from immunoSEQ multiplex PCR; TCRdb's copy has only in-frame clones and leaves some out. The repertoire holds roughly 140,000 clones, with about nine tenths as singletons. Here the sequenced sample was peripheral blood, taken on day 0 of AZD1222 vaccination. The receptors originated from an adult in good health. Both conserved end residues are part of each CDR3. The D gene is left open where the match is weak. Clone size is stated in some rows and not others, as once, few, many or a class when expanded.

d_call	v_call	j_call	clone_size	cdr3_nt	cdr3_aa
-	TRBV5-1	TRBJ2-1	-	TGCGCCAGCAGCTTGGACGGGAGCAGGAATGAGCAGTTCTTC	CASSLDGSRNEQFF
TRBD1	TRBV7-9	TRBJ1-4	-	TGTGCCAGCAGCTCGACAGGGGTAAAACTGTTTTTT	CASSSTGVKLFF
TRBD1	TRBV11-3	TRBJ2-1	-	TGTGCCAGCAGCTCGGGACAGACAGGGTTGCGATACAATGAGCAGTTCTTC	CASSSGQTGLRYNEQFF
TRBD1	TRBV5-4	TRBJ2-1	-	TGTGCCAGCGGAGACAGGGGCCACAATGAGCAGTTCTTC	CASGDRGHNEQFF
TRBD1	TRBV19	TRBJ1-5	-	TGTGCCAGTAGGGGACAGGGTCCCAATCAGCCCCAGCATTTT	CASRGQGPNQPQHF
TRBD1	TRBV7-6	TRBJ2-3	once	TGTGCCAGCAGCACCTATGGGGCAGGGGGTGTGCAAGATACGCAGTATTTT	CASSTYGAGGVQDTQYF
-	TRBV9	TRBJ1-3	-	TGTGCCAGCAGCGTCCCAGGGGGAAACACCATATATTTT	CASSVPGGNTIYF
-	TRBV18	TRBJ1-1	-	TGTGCCAGCTCACCATTTCTGGAGAACACTGAAGCTTTCTTT	CASSPFLENTEAFF
-	TRBV5-6	TRBJ2-7	few	TGTGCCAGCAGCCCCGCTCAGAGCTCCTACGAGCAGTACTTC	CASSPAQSSYEQYF
-	TRBV7-2	TRBJ2-3	-	TGTGCCAGCAGCTTACTACCAACTAGCACAGATACGCAGTATTTT	CASSLLPTSTDTQYF
TRBD1	TRBV10-3	TRBJ1-1	-	TGTGCCATCAAAACAGGGGTCGAAGCTTTCTTT	CAIKTGVEAFF
TRBD1	TRBV27	TRBJ1-2	few	TGTGCCAGCAGTGTCGGGACAGGTGGGGACTATGGCTACACCTTC	CASSVGTGGDYGYTF
-	TRBV7-8	TRBJ2-7	-	TGTGCCAGCAGCTCCCGTGAGGGGTTTAGGCAAAGCGAGCAGTACTTC	CASSSREGFRQSEQYF
-	TRBV7-9	TRBJ2-3	-	TGTGCCAGCAGCTTTGTCTTAGGAGATACGCAGTATTTT	CASSFVLGDTQYF
-	TRBV20-1	TRBJ2-5	-	TGCAGTGCTTGTGTGGGGGCGGGCCTTGAGACCCAGTACTTC	CSACVGAGLETQYF
-	TRBV7-2	TRBJ2-5	once	TGTGCCAGCAGCTTAGCAGTAGTCCCAGAGACCCAGTACTTC	CASSLAVVPETQYF
-	TRBV6-2/TRBV6-3	TRBJ2-2	-	TGTGCCAGCAGTTACTCGCCAGAGGCCACCGGGGAGCTGTTTTTT	CASSYSPEATGELFF
-	TRBV7-9	TRBJ2-1	-	TGTGCCAGCAGCGTTCGGACAGCGTACAATGAGCAGTTCTTC	CASSVRTAYNEQFF
-	TRBV7-2	TRBJ2-3	-	TGTGCCAGCAGCTTTCAAGCGGTTGCAAACACAGATACGCAGTATTTT	CASSFQAVANTDTQYF
TRBD1	TRBV6-5	TRBJ2-1	few	TGTGCCAGCAGTCCCGGGACAGGGGGCGCTGAGCAGTTCTTC	CASSPGTGGAEQFF
TRBD2	TRBV19	TRBJ2-3	-	TGTGCCAGTAGTACTCGCCTGGGACTAGCGGGGTTATTCACAGATACGCAGTATTTT	CASSTRLGLAGLFTDTQYF
-	TRBV9	TRBJ2-1	-	TGTGCCAGCAGCGTATCTCCCGGAGGCCCCTACAATGAGCAGTTCTTC	CASSVSPGGPYNEQFF
-	TRBV5-1	TRBJ1-6	-	TGCGCCAGCAGCTTGGCTGGTCTATCACCCCTCCACTTT	CASSLAGLSPLHF
-	TRBV5-1	TRBJ2-7	-	TGCGCCAGCAGCTTGGTGTTGGGCGAGAATTACGAGCAGTACTTC	CASSLVLGENYEQYF
TRBD1	TRBV27	TRBJ1-2	-	TGTGCCAGCAGTTACTCCGCGACAGGGAGTGGGGGAGGCTACACCTTC	CASSYSATGSGGGYTF
-	TRBV11-2	TRBJ1-2	-	TGTGCCAGCAGCCCCAGAGCGGGTTTGAACTATGGCTACACCTTC	CASSPRAGLNYGYTF
-	TRBV5-5	TRBJ1-2	-	TGTGCCAGCAGCTTCTCAGGGGCTAATAACTATGGCTACACCTTC	CASSFSGANNYGYTF
TRBD2	TRBV4-1	TRBJ2-7	-	TGCGCCAGCAGCCAATCTAGCGGGAGGGCCTACGAGCAGTACTTC	CASSQSSGRAYEQYF
-	TRBV10-1	TRBJ1-1	-	TGCGCCAGCACGGGGGCCACAAAAATGAACACTGAAGCTTTCTTT	CASTGATKMNTEAFF
-	TRBV20-1	TRBJ1-1	-	TGCAGTGCTTGGGGTGGGACGGCTTTCTTT	CSAWGGTAFF
TRBD1	TRBV5-3	TRBJ2-2	-	TGTGCCAGAAGCTTGGCCGGGACAGGGTATGGTACCGGGGAGCTGTTTTTT	CARSLAGTGYGTGELFF
TRBD2	TRBV19	TRBJ2-3	-	TGTGCCAGTAACCTCGAGGGACTAGCGCACACAGATACGCAGTATTTT	CASNLEGLAHTDTQYF
TRBD1	TRBV7-9	TRBJ1-4	-	TGTGCCAGCAGCACGAGGACAGGGGTTGAAAAACTGTTTTTT	CASSTRTGVEKLFF
-	TRBV12-1	TRBJ2-1	-	TGTGCCAGCAGCTTCCAACTAGCGGGAGCGCTTTGGAATGAGCAGTTCTTC	CASSFQLAGALWNEQFF
-	TRBV7-8	TRBJ1-2	few	TGTGCCAGCAGCTTACCCCGCCGGTTGTCGCGCCCACCCTATGGCTACACCTTC	CASSLPRRLSRPPYGYTF
TRBD1	TRBV11-2	TRBJ2-7	few	TGTGCCAGCAGCCATCCCCGGGACAGATCCTACGAGCAGTACTTC	CASSHPRDRSYEQYF
-	TRBV4-2	TRBJ1-4	-	TGTGCCAGCAGCCAAGGCCAGGAAGCCCCAACTAATGAAAAACTGTTTTTT	CASSQGQEAPTNEKLFF
TRBD1	TRBV5-1	TRBJ1-2	-	TGCGCCAGCAGCTTGGGGGTGACAGGGGAAGGCTACACCTTC	CASSLGVTGEGYTF
-	TRBV5-1	TRBJ1-4	-	TGCGCCAGCAGCTTCCCGGAGGGAAGTTTAGCTAATGAAAAACTGTTTTTT	CASSFPEGSLANEKLFF
-	TRBV19	TRBJ1-1	-	TGTGCCAGTAGTGGGAACCCAAAGAACACTGAAGCTTTCTTT	CASSGNPKNTEAFF
-	TRBV5-6	TRBJ1-4	-	TGTGCCAGCAGCTTGGCTGGGGCTCGTGTGACTAATGAAAAACTGTTTTTT	CASSLAGARVTNEKLFF
-	TRBV21-1	TRBJ1-4	-	TGTGCCAGCAGTACACGGCAGTTTAATGAAAAACTGTTTTTT	CASSTRQFNEKLFF